Listed below are T cell receptor beta chains from one sample, sequenced in a study of PD-1 blockade in classical Hodgkin lymphoma. Profiled with immunoSEQ multiplex PCR; TCRdb holds only in-frame clones, not every one. The sample records 25,000 to 35,000 clones, 65% to 85% being singletons. The starting material was CD4+ T cells from blood, obtained before the fourth cycle of nivolumab. The receptors derive from a human donor with classical Hodgkin lymphoma. CDR3s include the opening cysteine and the closing phenylalanine or tryptophan. The order of the fields is V gene, D gene, J gene, clone size, CDR3 protein, CDR3 DNA. D genes are given only for firm matches. Clone size is shown for a subset of rows, as once, few, many or a class of expanded clone.

TRBV5-5	.	TRBJ1-6	few	CASTLQSSYNSPLHF	TGTGCCAGCACTCTCCAAAGCTCCTATAATTCACCCCTCCACTTT
TRBV5-1	TRBD1	TRBJ2-7	.	CASSLAGGTGGYEQYF	TGCGCCAGCAGCTTGGCAGGCGGGACAGGGGGGTACGAGCAGTACTTC
TRBV5-1	.	TRBJ1-4	.	CASSLDEGEKLFF	TGCGCCAGCAGCTTGGACGAGGGTGAAAAACTGTTTTTT
TRBV9	.	TRBJ2-3	.	CASSGSVGATDTQYF	TGTGCCAGCAGCGGGTCGGTGGGGGCCACAGATACGCAGTATTTT
TRBV7-9	.	TRBJ1-3	.	CASSSSGSLGNTIYF	TGTGCCAGCAGCTCCTCCGGATCACTAGGAAACACCATATATTTT
TRBV11-2	TRBD2	TRBJ2-3	.	CASSSFTSGVNTDTQYF	TGTGCCAGCAGCTCCTTTACTAGCGGGGTAAACACAGATACGCAGTATTTT
TRBV29-1	.	TRBJ1-1	.	CSVERGPYAFF	TGCAGCGTTGAACGGGGACCTTACGCTTTCTTT
TRBV19	.	TRBJ2-5	.	CASSAGRTGETQYF	TGTGCCAGTAGTGCCGGACGGACCGGAGAGACCCAGTACTTC
TRBV28	.	TRBJ1-6	few	CASSSSGGASPLHF	TGTGCCAGCAGTTCCTCCGGGGGCGCTTCACCCCTCCACTTT
TRBV12-5	TRBD1	TRBJ1-5	once	CASGPRQGTGQPQHF	TGTGCTAGTGGTCCTCGACAGGGAACGGGTCAGCCCCAGCATTTT
TRBV7-9	TRBD1	TRBJ2-7	once	CASRPYRGSYEQYF	TGTGCCAGCAGACCTTACAGGGGCTCCTACGAGCAGTACTTC
TRBV25-1	.	TRBJ1-4	.	CASSVVGGEKLFF	TGTGCCAGCAGTGTGGTGGGAGGTGAAAAACTGTTTTTT
TRBV5-1	.	TRBJ2-3	.	CASRTGASTDTQYF	TGCGCCAGCAGGACAGGAGCAAGCACAGATACGCAGTATTTT
TRBV5-1	TRBD2	TRBJ2-5	.	CASSLSGTSGETQYF	TGCGCCAGCAGCTTGTCCGGGACTAGTGGGGAGACCCAGTACTTC